This T cell receptor beta chain originates from a study of CD8 T cells in Susac syndrome. At the level of the study: Susac syndrome patients were untreated, on corticosteroids with some adding intravenous immunoglobulin, or on intravenous immunoglobulin only.

The RNA input was about 0.5 to 1 ug, and it was reverse transcribed with random hexamers. Coverage of TCR beta CDR3 amplification by immunoSEQ multiplex PCR extended to 54 Vbeta and 13 Jbeta. TCRdb reanalysed the immunoSEQ multiplex PCR reads using MiXCR and keeps one entry per CDR3 protein. The repertoire holds about 200,000 distinct CDR3 sequences, with over 75% as singletons. Germline V CDR1 and CDR2: DFQATT, SNEGSKA (reference sequence). The CDR3 runs 14 residues. V shed 4 bases and J 3 bases; nucleotides not matched to a gene: 5. Sequencing of TCR beta was performed on blood CD8+ and CD4+ T cells. FACS was used to enrich TEMRA cells, whereas the CD8+ and CD4+ T cells were obtained by negative isolation.

Sequenced material: CD4+ T cells from PBMCs. The gene calls are TRBV20-1 and TRBJ2-7, with 11 bases lining up with TRBD1. The sequence came from a human donor with Susac syndrome. The CDR3 reads CSATPGQGVYEQYF. The CDR3 DNA follows: TGCAGTGCTACCCCGGGACAGGGGGTCTACGAGCAGTACTTC.